This TCR beta chain is drawn from a study of CD8+ T cells in alopecia areata. The study, taken as a whole, reports: Scalp repertoires also include resident alphabeta T cells from normal skin.

The treatment: oral pan-JAK inhibitor, 5-10 mg twice daily. In the case of this clone: Its antigen is currently unknown. Distinct nucleotide sequences in the sample also encode this CDR3.

RNA extraction and reverse transcription yielded cDNA as sequencing template. Using immunoSEQ multiplex PCR, the repertoire was profiled, and TCRdb retains in-frame clones only, with some absent. The data hold about 76,000 clones, with 60% to 70% observed a single time. The receptor was derived from a human donor with alopecia areata. This sample comprised CD8+ T cells sorted from blood, obtained at week 24, from a patient treated with tofacitinib.

The CDR3 region is CSVGGTGGPYEQYF. CDR3 nucleotides: TGCAGCGTTGGCGGGACAGGGGGACCCTACGAGCAGTACTTC. V usage is TRBV29-1 and J usage is TRBJ2-7; 11 positions agree with TRBD1. The CDR3 spans 14 residues. CDR1 is SQVTM, CDR2 ANQGSEA, per germline. Trimming took 4 bases from V and 2 from J; bases not matched to a gene: 4.